The 17 T cell receptor beta chains in this list originate from one sample, sequenced in a study of T and B cells in COVID-19 patients. Blood genomic DNA input for TRB amplification was roughly 220-500 ng. TRB rearrangements were amplified by multiplex PCR with BIOMED2 TRB-A/B primers. Using its own MiXCR run on the multiplex PCR reads, TCRdb lists one record per CDR3 protein. This sample has fewer than 6,000 distinct CDR3 sequences; 25% to 35% occur once, and the top ten carry 36%. Sequenced sample: blood. These receptors all come from a human donor with active COVID-19.

The rearrangement uses TRBV5-6 and TRBJ1-1; 11 nucleotides match TRBD1. Trimming cost V 4 bases and J 5 bases; bases outside gene matches: 10. CDR3 length equals 16 residues. Germline-derived CDR1 and CDR2 are SGHDT and YYEEEE. In DNA form, the CDR3 reads TGTGCCAGCAGCAAAGGACAGGGGGCGTTTTTAACTGAAGCTTTCTTT. This codes for CASSKGQGAFLTEAFF.

V and J are TRBV10-3 and TRBJ2-5; TRBD2 is a possible D gene (6 bases). Trimming removed 2 bases at V and 5 bases at J, with 12 bases between. The length of the CDR3 is 14 residues. The V gene's germline CDR1 is ENHRY and CDR2 SYGVKD. CDR3 in DNA: TGTGCCATCAGTGAGGCCTGGGGGAGGGAGACCCAGTACTTC. It specifies CAISEAWGRETQYF.

CDR3 protein: CSARGAGGGEKLFF. The CDR3 DNA is TGCAGTGCTAGAGGTGCAGGGGGTGGGGAAAAACTGTTTTTT. The chain couples TRBV20-1 to TRBJ1-4; the match to TRBD1 covers 7 bases. Germline V gives CDR1 DFQATT, CDR2 SNEGSKA (reference sequence). Germline trimming cut 1 base from V and 8 bases from J; bases unmatched to any gene: 7. This CDR3 contains 14 residues.

This clonotype is labeled as medium-sized. The chain employs TRBV6-5 and TRBJ2-7; D is undetermined. CDR1 MNHEY and CDR2 SVGAGI come from the germline V gene. This CDR3 is built from 14 residues. V lost 2 bases and J lost 3, with 11 bases in between. This chain's CDR3 is CASSYDTTFYEQYF. CDR3 bases: TGTGCCAGCAGTTACGACACCACCTTCTACGAGCAGTACTTC.

By sample fraction, this clonotype is medium-sized. The chain combines TRBV5-5 with TRBJ2-5, with TRBD1 matching over 8 bases. The V gene's germline CDR1 is SGHKS and CDR2 YYEKEE (reference sequence). The length of the CDR3 is 15 residues. With 4 bases clipped from V and 5 bases from J, the junction kept 10 bases outside the gene matches. The chain's CDR3 is CASSAGTGLTETQYF. The CDR3 nucleotides read TGTGCCAGCAGCGCCGGGACAGGACTAACTGAGACCCAGTACTTC.

This clonotype is medium-sized in the sample. J is TRBJ1-5 and V is TRBV19; D is possibly TRBD1 (6 bases). Trimming removed 7 bases from V and 5 bases from J, with 15 bases in between. CDR1 LNHDA and CDR2 SQIVND come from the germline V gene (reference sequence). CDR3 length: 14 residues. The CDR3: CASNPTGSYQPQHF. The CDR3 DNA reads as TGTGCCAGTAACCCGACAGGTAGTTATCAGCCCCAGCATTTT. Full variable domain (outside the CDR3, taken from reference TRBV19 and TRBJ1-5): DGGITQSPKYLFRKEGQNVTLSCEQNLNHDAMYWYRQDPGQGLRLIYYSQIVNDFQKGDIAEGYSVSREKKESFPLTVTSAQKNPTAFYLCASNPTGSYQPQHFGDGTRLSIL.

By share of the sample, this clonotype is medium-sized. J is TRBJ2-1 and V is TRBV19; 9 nucleotides align to TRBD1. V shed 10 bases and J 6 bases; nucleotides not matched to a gene: 16. This CDR3 contains 16 residues. CDR1 and CDR2 (germline): LNHDA, SQIVND (reference sequence). CDR3 bases: TGTGCCACCAAGTCCCTGGGGACAGGGCCTTCCAATGAGCAGTTCTTC. Translation gives CATKSLGTGPSNEQFF.

In its sample, this clonotype was seen a few times. The genes are TRBV28 and TRBJ2-1; 12 nucleotides line up with TRBD2. The CDR3 contains 16 residues. V lost 6 bases, J lost 3 bases, and 6 bases stayed unmatched. The germline CDR1 and CDR2 sequences are MDHEN and SYDVKM. The CDR3 DNA sequence: TGTGCCAGCAGCCCCTCTAGCGGGAGGGACTACAATGAGCAGTTCTTC. It is translated as CASSPSSGRDYNEQFF.

This clonotype was counted a few times. The chain has TRBV11-2 and TRBJ2-5, with D unresolved. The CDR3 consists of 15 residues. Germline V gene lookup returns CDR1 SGHAT and CDR2 FQNNGV. The germline V and J ends were trimmed by 5 bases and 2 bases, with 15 bases remaining between them. This CDR3 is CASSPSWQDQETQYF. DNA for the CDR3: TGTGCCAGCAGCCCCTCGTGGCAGGATCAAGAGACCCAGTACTTC. The variable domain in full, completed from reference TRBV11-2 and TRBJ2-5, reads EAGVAQSPRYKIIEKRQSVAFWCNPISGHATLYWYQQILGQGPKLLIQFQNNGVVDDSQLPKDRFSAERLKGVDSTLKIQPAKLEDSAVYLCASSPSWQDQETQYFGPGTRLLVL.

Sample share makes this clonotype medium-sized (0.01 to 0.1%). This chain links TRBV29-1 with TRBJ1-5; D gene uncertain. V shed 4 bases and J shed 2 bases, with 6 bases lying between them. This CDR3 contains 12 residues. Per germline, CDR1 SQVTM and CDR2 ANQGSEA. The CDR3 loop reads CSVAWRNQPQHF. The CDR3 DNA sequence: TGCAGCGTTGCCTGGCGCAATCAGCCCCAGCATTTT.

The sample holds a few counts of this clonotype. The chain links TRBV7-9 to TRBJ1-6; 10 bases line up with TRBD1. CDR3 size: 14 residues. Germline V gives CDR1 SEHNR, CDR2 FQNEAQ (reference sequence). The V and J ends lost 4 bases and 8 bases, in that order; junction bases with no gene match: 2. CDR3: CASSSGQGHSPLHF. In DNA form, the CDR3 reads TGTGCCAGCAGCTCGGGACAGGGGCATTCACCCCTCCACTTT.

The J gene is TRBJ2-2, the V gene TRBV7-2, with 7 bases identical to TRBD2. The CDR3 has 12 residues. Germline trimming cut 10 bases from V and 6 bases from J; bases unmatched to any gene: 5. The germline V gene has CDR1 SGHTA and CDR2 FQGNSA. CDR3 residues: CAIERDSGELFF. The CDR3 coding sequence is TGTGCCATCGAGCGGGATTCCGGGGAGCTGTTTTTT.

This clonotype is medium-sized (0.01 to 0.1%) in the sample. This chain connects TRBV15 to TRBJ2-5; possible D gene TRBD2, 5 bases. V lost 1 base, J lost 5 bases, and 20 bases lay in between. Germline assignment: CDR1 LNHNV and CDR2 YYDKDF (reference sequence). The CDR3 is 17 residues long. This CDR3 is CATSRGDWERRGETQYF. The CDR3 DNA reads TGTGCCACCAGCAGAGGGGATTGGGAGCGGAGAGGGGAGACCCAGTACTTC.

The chain carries TRBV7-2 and TRBJ1-3; D ambiguous. Deletions cut 5 bases from V and 4 bases from J, with 9 bases between. This CDR3 comprises 13 residues. From germline, CDR1 is SGHTA and CDR2 FQGNSA. In nucleotides, the CDR3 is TGTGCCAGCAGCCCCCGAGCAGGAAACACCATATATTTT. Translating gives CASSPRAGNTIYF.

In its sample, this clonotype is medium-sized. CDR3 region: CASSPSTGMNTEAFF. The CDR3 DNA reads TGTGCCAGTAGTCCATCGACAGGCATGAACACTGAAGCTTTCTTT. The rearrangement uses TRBV19 and TRBJ1-1, with TRBD1 as a possible D gene (6 bases). CDR1 is LNHDA and CDR2 is SQIVND in the germline V gene (reference sequence). Trimming removed 5 bases at V and 0 bases at J, with 13 bases between. The CDR3 is 15 residues long.

The CDR3 loop is CASSLRGDPQGETQYF. The CDR3 bases are TGTGCCAGCAGCCTTCGGGGGGACCCCCAAGGGGAGACCCAGTACTTC. This sequence joins TRBV11-2 and TRBJ2-5; 7 bases match TRBD2. The V and J ends lost 5 bases and 5 bases, in that order; junction bases with no gene match: 14. The CDR3 extends over 16 amino acids. Germline V gene data show CDR1 as SGHAT and CDR2 as FQNNGV.

On this clonotype: A much larger clone differs by one base, so this may be a read error. V and J are TRBV19 and TRBJ2-2; TRBD1 matches at 7 bases. This CDR3 contains 15 residues. Unmatched junction bases numbered 5, after V lost 0 bases and J lost 7 bases. Germline loops: CDR1 LNHDA, CDR2 SQIVND (reference sequence). CDR3 coding DNA: TGTGCCAGTAGTATAGAAGGGGGCAGGGGCGGGGAGCTGTTTTTT. This gives the protein CASSIEGGRGGELFF.